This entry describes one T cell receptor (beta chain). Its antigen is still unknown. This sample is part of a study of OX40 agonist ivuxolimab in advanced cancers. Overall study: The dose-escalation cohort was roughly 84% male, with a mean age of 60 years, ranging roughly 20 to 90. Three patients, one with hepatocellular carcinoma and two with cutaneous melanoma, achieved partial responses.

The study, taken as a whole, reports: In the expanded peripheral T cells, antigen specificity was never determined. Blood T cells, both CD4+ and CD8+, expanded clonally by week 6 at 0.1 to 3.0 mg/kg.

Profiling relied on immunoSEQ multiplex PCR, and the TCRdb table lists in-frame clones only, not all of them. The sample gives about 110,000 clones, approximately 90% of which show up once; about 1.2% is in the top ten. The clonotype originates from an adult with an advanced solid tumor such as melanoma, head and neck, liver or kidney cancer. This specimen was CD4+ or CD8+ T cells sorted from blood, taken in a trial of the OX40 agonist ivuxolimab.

CDR3 protein: CAISGSAYPYEQYF. The DNA of the CDR3 is TGTGCCATCAGCGGTTCGGCCTATCCCTACGAGCAGTACTTC. The chain is built from TRBV10-3 and TRBJ2-7; D is undetermined. Germline V CDR1 and CDR2: ENHRY, SYGVKD. Trimming left V 6 bases short and J 2 bases short, with 14 bases between. The CDR3 consists of 14 residues.